The 29 T cell receptor beta chains given below trace back to one sample, sequenced in a study of CD8 T cells in ankylosing spondylitis. TCRdb reprocessed the 5' RACE reads via MiXCR and lists one record per CDR3 protein. The data contain some 87,000 distinct CDR3 sequences, around 30% of them singletons. The sample comprised blood, either unsorted or a sorted T cell fraction (not recorded which). The receptors derive from a male donor with ankylosing spondylitis or in good health (not recorded which).

The chain combines TRBV12-3 or TRBV12-4 with TRBJ1-6; 11 bases map to TRBD1. Trimming removed 1 base from V and 7 bases from J; junction bases left unmatched: 0. CDR3 length: 15 residues. CDR3 bases: TGTGCCAGCAGTTTAGGGACAGGGGGCAATTCACCCCTCCACTTT. Amino acid sequence: CASSLGTGGNSPLHF.

The V call is TRBV10-3, the J call TRBJ2-6; D is unresolved. The CDR3 loop spans 14 amino acids. CDR1 is ENHRY, CDR2 SYGVKD, per germline. V was shortened by 6 bases and J by 2 bases, with 8 bases between the two germline ends. The CDR3 coding sequence is TGTGCCATCAGCTCTTTGGCTGGGGCCAACGTCCTGACTTTC. Amino acids: CAISSLAGANVLTF.

The genes are TRBV27 and TRBJ1-2; D is unresolved. The ends were cut back, 0 bases at V and 4 bases at J, with 9 bases in the middle. The CDR3 consists of 14 residues. Germline lookup yields CDR1 MNHEY and CDR2 SMNVEV (reference sequence). The CDR3 protein is CASSLSGQAYGYTF. CDR3 DNA sequence: TGTGCCAGCAGTTTATCTGGCCAGGCCTATGGCTACACCTTC.

The chain has TRBV20-1 and TRBJ2-5; 7 nucleotides line up with TRBD1. From germline, CDR1 is DFQATT and CDR2 SNEGSKA (reference sequence). This CDR3 contains 14 residues. V was clipped by 6 bases and J by 4 bases; unmatched bases: 11. This CDR3 reads CSAHLTGYSETQYF. Written as DNA, the CDR3 is TGCAGTGCCCATTTGACAGGGTATTCAGAGACCCAGTACTTC.

The V gene is TRBV11-2, the J gene TRBJ1-1, with 7 bases identical to TRBD1. V trimming: 4 bases; J trimming: 5 bases; junction bases outside the gene matches: 10. CDR3 length: 15 amino acids. The V gene's germline CDR1 is SGHAT and CDR2 FQNNGV. CDR3 sequence reads: CASSSLLGQRTEAFF. For the CDR3, the DNA is TGTGCCAGCAGCTCGTTACTGGGACAGAGGACTGAAGCTTTCTTT.

This clonotype was recorded many times. V and J are TRBV6-5 and TRBJ1-5, with D possibly matching TRBD1 (6 bases). Germline V gene data show CDR1 as MNHEY and CDR2 as SVGAGI. The V end lost 6 bases, the J end lost 7 bases, and 22 bases lay between the germline ends. This CDR3 comprises 16 residues. CDR3: CASSSSPRAQGQPQHF. For the CDR3, the DNA is TGTGCCAGCAGCTCCTCCCCCCGGGCCCAGGGGCAGCCCCAGCATTTT.

This clonotype has only a few counts. The chain recombines TRBV12-3 or TRBV12-4 with TRBJ1-6; D is undetermined. This CDR3 region has 15 residues. Trimming took 1 base from V and 7 from J, leaving 11 bases between them. The CDR3 sequence: CASSLGGGPNSPLHF. The CDR3 bases are TGTGCCAGCAGTTTAGGGGGTGGCCCGAATTCACCCCTCCACTTT.

This clonotype has more than one count but fewer than ten. This chain connects TRBV29-1 to TRBJ2-7, with 9 bases that match TRBD2. This CDR3 has 13 residues. Unmatched junction bases numbered 3, after V lost 4 bases and J lost 2 bases. CDR1 is SQVTM, CDR2 ANQGSEA, per germline. The CDR3 coding sequence is TGCAGCGTTGGGGCTAGCGGGGCCTACGAGCAGTACTTC. This codes for CSVGASGAYEQYF.

This chain links TRBV12-3 or TRBV12-4 with TRBJ1-2; 9 bases align to TRBD1. V lost 1 base to trimming and J lost 6 bases; unmatched junction nucleotides: 9. The CDR3 covers 16 residues. The DNA for the CDR3 is TGTGCCAGCAGTTTAGGTACAGGGGGCATAGAGGATGGCTACACCTTC. Translation: CASSLGTGGIEDGYTF.

This clonotype has more than one count but fewer than ten. This chain joins TRBV7-3 and TRBJ2-5, with 9 bases lining up with TRBD2. There are 16 residues in the CDR3. CDR1 SGHTA and CDR2 FQGTGA come from the germline V gene. With 5 bases clipped from V and 4 bases from J, the junction kept 11 bases outside the gene matches. The CDR3 is CASSPSSGEARETQYF. In nucleotides, the CDR3 is TGTGCCAGCAGCCCCTCTAGCGGGGAAGCCAGAGAGACCCAGTACTTC.

This sequence joins TRBV5-1 and TRBJ1-6; a possible D gene is TRBD1 (5 bases). Germline loops: CDR1 SGHRS, CDR2 YFSETQ. CDR3 length equals 15 residues. The germline V and J ends were trimmed by 1 base and 6 bases, with 11 bases remaining between them. The CDR3 is CASSLSAGTNSPLHF. CDR3 sequence (DNA): TGCGCCAGCAGCTTGTCGGCCGGGACTAATTCACCCCTCCACTTT.

This sequence joins TRBV7-2 and TRBJ1-3; D is perhaps TRBD1 (5 bases). Trimming removed 1 base from V and 2 bases from J, with 9 bases in between. In germline, CDR1 is SGHTA, CDR2 FQGNSA. The CDR3 covers 15 residues. Written as DNA, the CDR3 is TGTGCCAGCAGCTTAGACGCCAGGGCTGGAAACACCATATATTTT. This encodes CASSLDARAGNTIYF.

V is TRBV12-3 or TRBV12-4 and J is TRBJ2-2; D tentatively fits TRBD1 or TRBD2 (6 bases each). This CDR3 spans 13 amino acids. Trimming took off 6 bases at V and 7 bases at J, with 12 bases between the two ends. Here the CDR3 reads CASRRDTIGELFF. The CDR3 DNA reads as TGTGCCAGCAGGCGGGACACAATCGGGGAGCTGTTTTTT.

The chain carries TRBV12-3 or TRBV12-4 and TRBJ1-1, with 7 bases lining up with TRBD1. This CDR3 comprises 16 residues. Trimming took 5 bases from V and 4 from J; bases not matched to a gene: 13. CDR3 amino acids: CASSPRDRHASTEAFF. DNA of the CDR3: TGTGCCAGCAGTCCCCGGGACAGACACGCTAGCACTGAAGCTTTCTTT.

This clonotype was detected a few times. This chain connects TRBV6-1 to TRBJ1-2, with unresolved D. Deletions cut 2 bases from V and 6 bases from J, with 13 bases between. CDR3 length: 14 amino acids. Germline CDR1 reads MNHNS; CDR2 reads SASEGT. CDR3 DNA: TGTGCCAGCAGTGAAAGTCCGGTCGCTGATGGCTACACCTTC. Protein sequence: CASSESPVADGYTF.

The chain couples TRBV18 to TRBJ1-6; 9 nucleotides line up with TRBD1. Germline CDR1 is KGHSH and CDR2 is LQKENI. V was pared by 2 bases and J by 6 bases, with 14 bases of the junction left unmatched. The CDR3 contains 19 residues. The CDR3, as DNA: TGTGCCAGCTCACCATATGCCTGGGACAGGGCTATGGGTAATTCACCCCTCCACTTT. It codes for CASSPYAWDRAMGNSPLHF.

The chain employs TRBV9 and TRBJ2-7; 7 bases map to TRBD2. This CDR3 has 13 residues. The germline V gene has CDR1 SGDLS and CDR2 YYNGEE. With 4 bases clipped from V and 1 base from J, the junction kept 2 bases outside the gene matches. As DNA, the CDR3 is TGTGCCAGCAGCTCCGGGAGGTCCTACGAGCAGTACTTC. Encoded protein: CASSSGRSYEQYF.

The chain carries TRBV12-3 or TRBV12-4 and TRBJ2-7; TRBD2 aligns across 7 bases. This CDR3 is built from 13 residues. The V gene end was trimmed by 2 bases and the J gene end by 2 bases; junction bases not matched to a gene: 0. The CDR3, as DNA: TGTGCCAGCAGTTTAAGCGGGGCCTACGAGCAGTACGTC. Its translation is CASSLSGAYEQYV.

The rearrangement joins TRBV20-1 to TRBJ2-4; D possibly corresponds to TRBD1 (6 bases). CDR1 DFQATT and CDR2 SNEGSKA come from the germline V gene (reference sequence). This CDR3 region has 15 residues. V was pared by 6 bases and J by 7 bases, with 22 bases between. The CDR3 is CSAQGQGGRVNIQYF. Written as DNA, the CDR3 is TGCAGTGCCCAGGGGCAGGGTGGTAGGGTGAACATTCAGTACTTC.

The genes are TRBV7-3 and TRBJ2-3; D is ambiguous. Trimming cost V 3 bases and J 0 bases, with 10 bases left between them. In germline, CDR1 is SGHTA, CDR2 FQGTGA. The CDR3 totals 15 residues. Here the CDR3 reads CASSFNRASTDTQYF. CDR3 bases: TGTGCCAGCAGCTTCAACCGGGCTAGCACAGATACGCAGTATTTT.

The table lists this clonotype with a few counts. The chain has TRBV20-1 and TRBJ2-7; 7 bases fit TRBD2. Germline CDR1 DFQATT, CDR2 SNEGSKA (reference sequence). With V trimmed by 3 bases and J by 6 bases, 14 bases remained unmatched. The CDR3 is made up of 15 amino acids. The chain's CDR3 is CSASPAGFLFSEQYF. The CDR3 bases are TGCAGTGCTAGTCCAGCGGGATTTCTATTTAGCGAGCAGTACTTC.

The chain couples TRBV5-1 to TRBJ2-3; TRBD2 aligns across 13 bases. Per germline, CDR1 SGHRS and CDR2 YFSETQ. Losses at the gene ends were 3 bases for V and 0 bases for J; bases not matched to a gene: 7. The CDR3 is 18 amino acids. Written as DNA, the CDR3 is TGCGCCAGCAGCTATTTACTAGCGGGAGGGCCAAGCACAGATACGCAGTATTTT. Its translation: CASSYLLAGGPSTDTQYF. The full variable domain, in which reference TRBV5-1 and TRBJ2-3 provide the parts outside the CDR3, is KAGVTQTPRYLIKTRGQQVTLSCSPISGHRSVSWYQQTPGQGLQFLFEYFSETQRNKGNFPGRFSGRQFSNSRSEMNVSTLELGDSALYLCASSYLLAGGPSTDTQYFGPGTRLTVL.

This clonotype came up many times. The chain combines TRBV20-1 with TRBJ1-5; D is perhaps TRBD1 (5 bases). The CDR3 spans 14 residues. Deletions cut 1 base from V and 4 bases from J, with 11 bases between. Germline assignment: CDR1 DFQATT and CDR2 SNEGSKA (reference sequence). CDR3 amino acids: CSARGFGGNQPQHF. CDR3 bases: TGCAGTGCTAGAGGTTTCGGGGGTAATCAGCCCCAGCATTTT.

This clonotype has only a few counts. The chain recombines TRBV18 with TRBJ1-5; TRBD1 is a possible D gene (5 bases). Trimming cost V 1 base and J 10 bases, with 23 bases left between them. The CDR3 runs 17 residues. Germline assignment: CDR1 KGHSH and CDR2 LQKENI. DNA for the CDR3: TGTGCCAGCTCACCACGGAGAGGCGGGACGGATGCTAGTCCCCAGCATTTT. It specifies CASSPRRGGTDASPQHF. Together with reference TRBV18 and TRBJ1-5, the CDR3 gives the full variable domain: NAGVMQNPRHLVRRRGQEARLRCSPMKGHSHVYWYRQLPEEGLKFMVYLQKENIIDESGMPKERFSAEFPKEGPSILRIQQVVRGDSAAYFCASSPRRGGTDASPQHFGDGTRLSIL.

The chain employs TRBV7-9 and TRBJ2-7; 7 nucleotides agree with TRBD2. CDR1 and CDR2 (germline): SEHNR, FQNEAQ (reference sequence). Trimming removed 2 bases from V and 2 bases from J; junction bases left unmatched: 3. The CDR3 consists of 14 residues. The CDR3 protein is CASSLRGDPYEQYV. The CDR3, as DNA: TGTGCCAGCAGCTTACGGGGGGATCCCTACGAGCAGTACGTC.

This clonotype has just a few counts. The chain is built from TRBV20-1 and TRBJ2-2; 8 bases agree with TRBD2. Germline V gene sequence: CDR1 DFQATT, CDR2 SNEGSKA (reference sequence). The CDR3 contains 15 residues. V was clipped by 0 bases and J by 3 bases; unmatched bases: 3. This CDR3 is CSARDGGADTGELFF. In DNA, the CDR3 is TGCAGTGCTAGAGACGGGGGGGCGGACACCGGGGAGCTGTTTTTT.

A single count supports this clonotype. The rearrangement links TRBV3-1 to TRBJ2-1; TRBD2 agrees at 9 bases. The CDR3 spans 15 residues. The trim removed 2 bases at V and 7 bases at J, leaving 6 bases unmatched. Germline CDR1 reads LGHDT; CDR2 reads YNNKEL (reference sequence). The CDR3 reads CASSQKLAGINEQFF. The CDR3 DNA reads TGTGCCAGCAGCCAAAAGCTAGCGGGAATAAATGAGCAGTTCTTC.

The chain carries TRBV19 and TRBJ1-5; no reliable D call. This CDR3 region has 14 residues. CDR1 and CDR2 (germline): LNHDA, SQIVND (reference sequence). Trimming took off 3 bases at V and 4 bases at J, with 10 bases between the two ends. CDR3 sequence (DNA): TGTGCCAGTAGTATTTTGAGGCCTAATCAGCCCCAGCATTTT. The encoded protein is CASSILRPNQPQHF.

The V and J genes are TRBV28 and TRBJ2-3, with 10 bases fitting TRBD1. Germline CDR1 and CDR2: MDHEN and SYDVKM. The CDR3 loop spans 15 amino acids. V lost 11 bases to trimming and J lost 6 bases; unmatched junction nucleotides: 14. The CDR3 region is CAGSWTGGVGDTQYF. The CDR3 DNA reads TGTGCCGGTTCCTGGACAGGGGGAGTAGGGGATACGCAGTATTTT.